The present entry profiles one TCR beta chain with its context. These data are taken from a study of control samples from healthy donors and cancer patients. TCRdb's table, derived via immunoSEQ multiplex PCR, lists solely in-frame clones and lacks some. The sample holds some 150,000 clones, 95% to 96% seen once. The CDR3 has 16 residues. CDR1 and CDR2 (germline): SGHRS, YFSETQ. The J segment lost 5 bases and the V segment lost 4 bases, leaving 6 bases of the junction unmatched. The clonotype comes from a woman in her 30s in good health. Material: blood. The chain employs TRBV5-1 and TRBJ2-1; the match to TRBD2 covers 13 bases. CDR3: CASSKGLAGADNEQFF. As DNA, the CDR3 is TGCGCCAGCAGCAAAGGACTAGCGGGAGCGGACAATGAGCAGTTCTTC.